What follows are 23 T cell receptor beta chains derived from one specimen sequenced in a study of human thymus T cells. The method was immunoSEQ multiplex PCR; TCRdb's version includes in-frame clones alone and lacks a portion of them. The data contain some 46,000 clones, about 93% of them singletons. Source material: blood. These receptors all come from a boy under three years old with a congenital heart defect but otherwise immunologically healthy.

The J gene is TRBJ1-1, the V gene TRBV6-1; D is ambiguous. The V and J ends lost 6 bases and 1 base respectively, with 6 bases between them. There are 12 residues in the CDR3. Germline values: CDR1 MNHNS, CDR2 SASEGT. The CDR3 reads CASRRQNTEAFF. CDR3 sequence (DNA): TGTGCCAGCAGACGACAGAACACTGAAGCTTTCTTT.

CDR3 sequence: CASSLDRDYYGYTF. CDR3 nucleotide sequence: TGTGCCAGCAGTTTAGACAGGGACTACTATGGCTACACCTTC. The chain joins TRBV27 to TRBJ1-2; 7 bases are a match to TRBD1. The germline CDR1 and CDR2 sequences are MNHEY and SMNVEV (reference sequence). The V segment lost 2 bases and the J segment 3 bases; nucleotides outside the gene matches: 3. CDR3 length equals 14 residues.

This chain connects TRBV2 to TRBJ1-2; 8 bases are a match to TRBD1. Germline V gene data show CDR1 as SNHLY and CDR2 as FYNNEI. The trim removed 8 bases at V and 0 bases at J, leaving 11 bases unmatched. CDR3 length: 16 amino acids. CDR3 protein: CASLDRDGNPNYGYTF. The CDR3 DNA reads TGTGCCAGCCTGGACAGGGACGGGAACCCTAACTATGGCTACACCTTC. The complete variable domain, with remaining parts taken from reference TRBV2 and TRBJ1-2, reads EPEVTQTPSHQVTQMGQEVILRCVPISNHLYFYWYRQILGQKVEFLVSFYNNEISEKSEIFDDQFSVERPDGSNFTLKIRSTKLEDSAMYFCASLDRDGNPNYGYTFGSGTRLTVV.

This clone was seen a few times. The CDR3: CASRTGGHNSPLHF. In nucleotides, the CDR3 is TGTGCCAGCCGAACAGGGGGCCATAATTCACCCCTCCACTTT. The V and J genes are TRBV6-5 and TRBJ1-6; 9 bases line up with TRBD1. J lost 5 bases, V lost 8 bases, and 4 bases had no gene match. Germline loops: CDR1 MNHEY, CDR2 SVGAGI. The CDR3 runs 14 residues.

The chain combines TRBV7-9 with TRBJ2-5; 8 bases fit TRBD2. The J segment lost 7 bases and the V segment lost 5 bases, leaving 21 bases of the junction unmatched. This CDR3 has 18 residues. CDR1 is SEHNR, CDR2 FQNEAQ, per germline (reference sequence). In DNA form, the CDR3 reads TGTGCCAGCAGCCTCCGCTCGGGGAGCGGGGGACGATATGGGACCCAGTACTTC. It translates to CASSLRSGSGGRYGTQYF.

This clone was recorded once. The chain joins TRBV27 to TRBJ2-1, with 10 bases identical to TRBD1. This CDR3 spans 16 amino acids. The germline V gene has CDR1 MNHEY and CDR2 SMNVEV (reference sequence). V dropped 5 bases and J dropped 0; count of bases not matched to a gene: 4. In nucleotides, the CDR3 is TGTGCCAGCAGTCCCTGGACAGGGGGCTCCTACAATGAGCAGTTCTTC. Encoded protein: CASSPWTGGSYNEQFF.

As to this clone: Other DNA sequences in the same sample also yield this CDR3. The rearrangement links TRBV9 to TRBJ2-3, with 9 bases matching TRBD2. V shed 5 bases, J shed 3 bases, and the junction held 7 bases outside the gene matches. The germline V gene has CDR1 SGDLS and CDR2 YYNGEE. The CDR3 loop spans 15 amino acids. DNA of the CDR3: TGTGCCAGCAGTGGGACGAGCGGGGGGACAGATACGCAGTATTTT. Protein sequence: CASSGTSGGTDTQYF.

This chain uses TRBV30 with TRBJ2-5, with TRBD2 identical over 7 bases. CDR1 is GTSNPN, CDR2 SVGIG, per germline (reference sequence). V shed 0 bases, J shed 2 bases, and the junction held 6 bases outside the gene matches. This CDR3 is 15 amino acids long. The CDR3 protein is CAWSVNLGLQETQYF. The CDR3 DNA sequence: TGTGCCTGGAGTGTAAATCTGGGACTACAAGAGACCCAGTACTTC.

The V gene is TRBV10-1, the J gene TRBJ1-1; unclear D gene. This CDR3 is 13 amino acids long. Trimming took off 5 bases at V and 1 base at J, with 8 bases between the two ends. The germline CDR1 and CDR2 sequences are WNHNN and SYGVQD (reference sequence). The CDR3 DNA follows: TGCGCCAGCAGTTGGACGGAGAACACTGAAGCTTTCTTT. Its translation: CASSWTENTEAFF.

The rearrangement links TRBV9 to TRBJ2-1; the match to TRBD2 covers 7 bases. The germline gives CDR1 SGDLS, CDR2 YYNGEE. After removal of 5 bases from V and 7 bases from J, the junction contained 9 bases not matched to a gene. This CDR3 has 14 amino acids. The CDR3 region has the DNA TGTGCCAGCAGTCGAGCGGGGCCTGGGAATGAGCAGTTCTTC. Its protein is CASSRAGPGNEQFF.

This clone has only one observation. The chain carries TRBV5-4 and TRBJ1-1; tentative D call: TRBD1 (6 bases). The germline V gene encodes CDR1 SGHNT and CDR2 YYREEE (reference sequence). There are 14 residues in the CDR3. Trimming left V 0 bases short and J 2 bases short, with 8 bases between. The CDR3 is CASSLVQGNTEAFF. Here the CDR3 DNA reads TGTGCCAGCAGCTTGGTACAGGGAAACACTGAAGCTTTCTTT.

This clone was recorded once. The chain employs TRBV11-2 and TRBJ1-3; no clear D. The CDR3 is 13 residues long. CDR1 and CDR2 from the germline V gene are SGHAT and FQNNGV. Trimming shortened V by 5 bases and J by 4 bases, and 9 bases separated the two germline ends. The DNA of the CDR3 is TGTGCCAGCAGCCTCGTTGGCGGAAACACCATATATTTT. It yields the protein CASSLVGGNTIYF.

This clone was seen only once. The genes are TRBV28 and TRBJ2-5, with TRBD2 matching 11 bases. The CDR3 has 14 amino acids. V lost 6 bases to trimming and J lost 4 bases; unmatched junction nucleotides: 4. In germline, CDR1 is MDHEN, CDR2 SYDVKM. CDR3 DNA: TGTGCCAGCAGCCCTCTAGCGGGGGGAGAGACCCAGTACTTC. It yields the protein CASSPLAGGETQYF.

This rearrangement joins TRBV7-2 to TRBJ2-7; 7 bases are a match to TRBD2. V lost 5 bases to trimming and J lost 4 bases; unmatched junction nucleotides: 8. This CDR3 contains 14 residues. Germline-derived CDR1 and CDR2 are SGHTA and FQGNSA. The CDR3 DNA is TGTGCCAGCAGCCCCGGGGGGTGGAGTTACGAGCAGTACTTC. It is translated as CASSPGGWSYEQYF.

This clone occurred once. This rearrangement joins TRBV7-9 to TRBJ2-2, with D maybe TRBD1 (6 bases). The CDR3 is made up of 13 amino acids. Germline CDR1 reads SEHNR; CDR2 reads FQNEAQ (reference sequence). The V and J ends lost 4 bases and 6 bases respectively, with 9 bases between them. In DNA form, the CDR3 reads TGTGCCAGCAGCTACAGGGATTCCGGGGAGCTGTTTTTT. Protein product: CASSYRDSGELFF. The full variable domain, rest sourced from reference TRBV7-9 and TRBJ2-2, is DTGVSQNPRHKITKRGQNVTFRCDPISEHNRLYWYRQTLGQGPEFLTYFQNEAQLEKSRLLSDRFSAERPKGSFSTLEIQRTEQGDSAMYLCASSYRDSGELFFGEGSRLTVL.

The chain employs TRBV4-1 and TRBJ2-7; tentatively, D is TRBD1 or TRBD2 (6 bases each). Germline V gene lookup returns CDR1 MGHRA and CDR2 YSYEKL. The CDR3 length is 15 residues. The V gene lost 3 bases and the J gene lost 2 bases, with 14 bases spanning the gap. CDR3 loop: CASSHGWGATYEQYF. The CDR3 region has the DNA TGCGCCAGCAGCCATGGGTGGGGGGCAACCTACGAGCAGTACTTC.

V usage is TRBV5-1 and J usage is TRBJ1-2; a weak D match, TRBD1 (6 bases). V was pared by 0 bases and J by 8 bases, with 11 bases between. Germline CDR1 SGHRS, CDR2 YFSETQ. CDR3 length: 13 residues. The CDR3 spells CASSLVGGQGYTF. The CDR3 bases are TGCGCCAGCAGCTTGGTGGGGGGCCAAGGCTACACCTTC.

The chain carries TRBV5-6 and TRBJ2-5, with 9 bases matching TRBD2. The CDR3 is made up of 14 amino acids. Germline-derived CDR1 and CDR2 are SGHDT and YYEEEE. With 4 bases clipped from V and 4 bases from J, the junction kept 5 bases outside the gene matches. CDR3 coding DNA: TGTGCCAGCAGCAGAGCGGGGGGAGGAGAGACCCAGTACTTC. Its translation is CASSRAGGGETQYF.

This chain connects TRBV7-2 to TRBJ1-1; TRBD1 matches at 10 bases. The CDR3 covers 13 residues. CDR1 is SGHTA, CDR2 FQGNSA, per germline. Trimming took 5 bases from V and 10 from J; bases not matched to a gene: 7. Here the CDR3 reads CASSPGQGVRAFF. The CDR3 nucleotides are TGTGCCAGCAGCCCAGGACAGGGGGTGAGAGCTTTCTTT.

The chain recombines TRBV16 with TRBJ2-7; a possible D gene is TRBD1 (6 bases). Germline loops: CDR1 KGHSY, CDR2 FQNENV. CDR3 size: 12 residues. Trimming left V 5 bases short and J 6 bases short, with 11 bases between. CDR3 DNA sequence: TGTGCCAGCAGCGGGACACCCGGCGAGCAGTACTTC. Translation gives CASSGTPGEQYF.

This CDR3 reads CASSRDPGSYNEQFF. The CDR3 DNA is TGTGCCAGCAGCCGCGACCCTGGCTCCTACAATGAGCAGTTCTTC. The V gene is TRBV14, the J gene TRBJ2-1; D ambiguous. Germline V lookup: CDR1 SGHDN, CDR2 FVKESK. CDR3 size: 15 residues. V gave up 4 bases and J gave up 0 bases, with 10 bases separating them.

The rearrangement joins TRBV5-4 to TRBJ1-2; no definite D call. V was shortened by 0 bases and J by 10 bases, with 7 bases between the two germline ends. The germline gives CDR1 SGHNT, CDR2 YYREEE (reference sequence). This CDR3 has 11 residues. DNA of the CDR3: TGTGCCAGCAGCTTGGGACGGGACTACACCTTC. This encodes CASSLGRDYTF.

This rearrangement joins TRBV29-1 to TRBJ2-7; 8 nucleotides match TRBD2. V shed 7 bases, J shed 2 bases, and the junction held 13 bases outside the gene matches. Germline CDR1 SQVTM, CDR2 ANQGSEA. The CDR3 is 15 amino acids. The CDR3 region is CSASRFSGGAYEQYF. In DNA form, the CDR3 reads TGCAGCGCCTCGCGCTTCAGCGGGGGCGCCTACGAGCAGTACTTC.